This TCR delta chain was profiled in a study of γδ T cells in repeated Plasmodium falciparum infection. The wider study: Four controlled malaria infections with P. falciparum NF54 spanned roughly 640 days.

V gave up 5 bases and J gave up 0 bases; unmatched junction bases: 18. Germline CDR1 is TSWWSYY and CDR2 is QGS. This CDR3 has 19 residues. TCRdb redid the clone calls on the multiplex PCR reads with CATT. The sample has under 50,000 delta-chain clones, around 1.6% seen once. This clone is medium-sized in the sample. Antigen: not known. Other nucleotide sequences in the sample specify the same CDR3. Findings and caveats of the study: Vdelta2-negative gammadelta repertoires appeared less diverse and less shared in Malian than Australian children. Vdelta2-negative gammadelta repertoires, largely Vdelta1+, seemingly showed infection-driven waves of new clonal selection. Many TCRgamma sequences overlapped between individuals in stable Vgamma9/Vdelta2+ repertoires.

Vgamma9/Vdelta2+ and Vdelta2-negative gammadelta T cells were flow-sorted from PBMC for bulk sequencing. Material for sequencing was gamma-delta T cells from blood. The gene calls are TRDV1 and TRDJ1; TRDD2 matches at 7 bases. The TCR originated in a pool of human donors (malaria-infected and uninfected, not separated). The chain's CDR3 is CALGTSIPTVWEYTDKLIF. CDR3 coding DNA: TGTGCTCTTGGGACCTCTATTCCTACAGTGTGGGAGTACACCGATAAACTCATCTTT.